These 32 T cell receptor beta chains originate from one sample sequenced in a study of cytomegalovirus exposure and HLA in healthy donors. Amplification used 60 Vbeta primers and 13 Jbeta primers. TCRdb keeps only in-frame clones here, not all; method: immunoSEQ multiplex PCR. The repertoire holds 100,000 to 120,000 clones, with 76% as singletons. Input material: PBMCs. The receptors derive from a man aged 35-49 years in good health and CMV-seropositive.

This clone was observed a handful of times. The rearrangement uses TRBV12-5 and TRBJ1-1; D is perhaps TRBD1 (5 bases). Between the trimmed V and J ends, which lost 6 bases and 3 bases, there was a span of 11 bases. The CDR3 extends over 13 amino acids. Germline V gene sequence: CDR1 LGHNT, CDR2 FRNRAP. This chain's CDR3 is CASGLSRDTEAFF. CDR3 in DNA: TGTGCTAGTGGCCTGTCCAGGGACACTGAAGCTTTCTTT. Drawing the rest from reference TRBV12-5 and TRBJ1-1, the complete variable domain is DARVTQTPRHKVTEMGQEVTMRCQPILGHNTVFWYRQTMMQGLELLAYFRNRAPLDDSGMPKDRFSAEMPDATLATLKIQPSEPRDSAVYFCASGLSRDTEAFFGQGTRLTVV.

J is TRBJ1-4 and V is TRBV27, with D possibly TRBD1 on 6 matching bases. Germline CDR1 and CDR2: MNHEY and SMNVEV (reference sequence). This CDR3 comprises 15 residues. V lost 6 bases and J lost 7, with 18 bases in between. CDR3 sequence: CASSPQGWRFEKLFF. The CDR3 nucleotides are TGTGCCAGCAGCCCGCAGGGGTGGAGGTTTGAAAAACTGTTTTTT.

The CDR3 DNA sequence: TGTGCCAGCAGTCTAACGGCCGGGACAGGGATTTCACCCCTCCACTTT. Encoded protein: CASSLTAGTGISPLHF. The J gene is TRBJ1-6, the V gene TRBV2; 9 bases line up with TRBD1. The V and J ends lost 5 bases and 9 bases, in that order; junction bases with no gene match: 11. From germline, CDR1 is SNHLY and CDR2 FYNNEI. This CDR3 is 16 amino acids long.

This chain uses TRBV6-1 with TRBJ2-7; D uncertain. The V gene lost 8 bases and the J gene lost 2 bases, with 13 bases spanning the gap. This CDR3 spans 13 amino acids. Germline assignment: CDR1 MNHNS and CDR2 SASEGT. Written as DNA, the CDR3 is TGTGCCAGCGTAGTATTCGGAGCCTACGAGCAGTACTTC. Amino acid sequence: CASVVFGAYEQYF.

The rearrangement joins TRBV6-5 to TRBJ2-3, with 7 nucleotides matching TRBD1. The V gene end was trimmed by 6 bases and the J gene end by 4 bases; junction bases not matched to a gene: 10. The CDR3 length is 15 residues. Germline V gives CDR1 MNHEY, CDR2 SVGAGI. In DNA form, the CDR3 reads TGTGCCAGCAGCATCGGGCAGGGGGTAGCAGATACGCAGTATTTT. It is translated as CASSIGQGVADTQYF.

V usage is TRBV29-1 and J usage is TRBJ1-4, with D perhaps TRBD1 (6 bases). This CDR3 contains 13 residues. V was trimmed by 5 bases and J by 8 bases, leaving 15 bases between them. Germline assignment: CDR1 SQVTM and CDR2 ANQGSEA. CDR3 protein: CSVRQGRGEKLFF. The CDR3 DNA sequence: TGCAGCGTTAGGCAGGGGCGAGGAGAAAAACTGTTTTTT.

The CDR3 DNA is TGTGCCAGCAGCCCCACCCCCCGCTTACGGGACTATTTTTACACCGGGGAGCTGTTTTTT. Translating gives CASSPTPRLRDYFYTGELFF. The rearrangement uses TRBV27 and TRBJ2-2; TRBD2 agrees at 7 bases. The length of the CDR3 is 20 residues. The V gene end was trimmed by 6 bases and the J gene end by 3 bases; junction bases not matched to a gene: 22. Germline V gene lookup returns CDR1 MNHEY and CDR2 SMNVEV (reference sequence).

The CDR3 region is CASSSQGAGREQFF. The CDR3 nucleotides are TGTGCCAGTAGCTCCCAGGGGGCAGGGAGGGAGCAGTTCTTC. V usage is TRBV19 and J usage is TRBJ2-1; 8 nucleotides agree with TRBD1. The CDR3 totals 14 residues. V gave up 6 bases and J gave up 10 bases; unmatched junction bases: 11. Germline lookup yields CDR1 LNHDA and CDR2 SQIVND (reference sequence).

CDR3 region: CASRQGPGETQYF. The CDR3 DNA is TGTGCCAGCAGACAGGGCCCCGGAGAGACCCAGTACTTC. V is TRBV2 and J is TRBJ2-5; D is possibly TRBD1 (6 bases). Germline-derived CDR1 and CDR2 are SNHLY and FYNNEI. Trimming left V 6 bases short and J 4 bases short, with 12 bases between. The CDR3 extends over 13 amino acids. The full variable domain, rest sourced from reference TRBV2 and TRBJ2-5, is EPEVTQTPSHQVTQMGQEVILRCVPISNHLYFYWYRQILGQKVEFLVSFYNNEISEKSEIFDDQFSVERPDGSNFTLKIRSTKLEDSAMYFCASRQGPGETQYFGPGTRLLVL.

There are a few counts of this clone. The chain is built from TRBV4-2 and TRBJ1-1; no reliable D call. This CDR3 has 14 amino acids. The V end was cut by 1 base, the J end by 6 bases, with 12 bases between. Looked up from germline, CDR1 is LGHNA and CDR2 is YNFKEQ. CDR3 residues: CASSQARREAEAFF. The CDR3 nucleotides are TGTGCCAGCAGCCAAGCGAGGAGGGAAGCTGAAGCTTTCTTT.

The chain combines TRBV5-4 with TRBJ1-2; 7 nucleotides align to TRBD1. Trimming removed 4 bases from V and 3 bases from J; junction bases left unmatched: 12. CDR1 and CDR2 (germline): SGHNT, YYREEE (reference sequence). CDR3 size: 16 residues. The CDR3: CASSPGTALVDYGYTF. The CDR3 DNA is TGTGCCAGCAGCCCGGGGACAGCTTTAGTGGACTATGGCTACACCTTC. The variable domain in full, completed from reference TRBV5-4 and TRBJ1-2, reads ETGVTQSPTHLIKTRGQQVTLRCSSQSGHNTVSWYQQALGQGPQFIFQYYREEENGRGNFPPRFSGLQFPNYSSELNVNALELDDSALYLCASSPGTALVDYGYTFGSGTRLTVV.

In regard to this clone: One junction end disagrees with the germline gene, perhaps due to a read error. The sample carries other DNA sequences with the same CDR3. This chain links TRBV25-1 with TRBJ2-6, with a weak D call TRBD1 (5 bases). Germline CDR1 is MGHDK and CDR2 is SYGVNS. This CDR3 region has 12 residues. The CDR3 sequence: CASDSGANGLTF. As DNA, the CDR3 is TGTGCCAGCGACTCTGGGGCCAACGGCCTGACTTTC.

The chain carries TRBV5-1 and TRBJ2-7; weak D call: TRBD1 (6 bases). Trimming left V 4 bases short and J 2 bases short, with 13 bases between. The germline V gene has CDR1 SGHRS and CDR2 YFSETQ. The CDR3 is 14 residues long. CDR3: CASSPEGETYEQYF. DNA of the CDR3: TGCGCCAGCAGCCCCGAGGGGGAAACCTACGAGCAGTACTTC.

By share of the sample, this clone is large (0.1 to 1%). The genes are TRBV5-4 and TRBJ2-2; TRBD2 matches 7 bases. Germline CDR1 reads SGHNT; CDR2 reads YYREEE (reference sequence). The CDR3 sequence is 15 residues long. J was trimmed by 4 bases and V by 2 bases; bases with no gene match: 5. The CDR3 nucleotides read TGTGCCAGCAGCTTTGCGGGAGTTGGCACCGGGGAGCTGTTTTTT. It codes for CASSFAGVGTGELFF.

This clone was seen just once. One end of the junction fails to match germline, which may point to a read error. The chain couples TRBV5-4 to TRBJ1-1; tentatively, D is TRBD1 (6 bases). This CDR3 contains 11 residues. Germline CDR1 is SGHNT and CDR2 is YYREEE (reference sequence). The CDR3, as DNA: TGTGCCAGCAGCTTTACATGGGACAACCCTTTT. This translates into CASSFTWDNPF.

J is TRBJ1-2 and V is TRBV5-1; 10 bases line up with TRBD1. The CDR3 extends over 14 amino acids. CDR1 SGHRS and CDR2 YFSETQ come from the germline V gene. V lost 6 bases and J lost 4; bases outside the gene matches: 6. CDR3: CASTPGQGSYGYTF. The DNA of the CDR3 is TGCGCCAGCACCCCGGGACAGGGGAGCTATGGCTACACCTTC.

CDR3 nucleotide sequence: TGTGCCAGCAGCTTAGATCTAGCGGGAGCGCCCCACGAGCAGTACTTC. It is translated as CASSLDLAGAPHEQYF. The J gene is TRBJ2-7, the V gene TRBV7-8, with TRBD2 matching over 10 bases. Germline assignment: CDR1 SGHVS and CDR2 FQNEAQ. The CDR3 extends over 16 amino acids. J gave up 5 bases and V 1 base, and 8 bases lay outside the gene matches.

The chain recombines TRBV29-1 with TRBJ1-4; D call uncertain. The V and J ends lost 5 bases and 8 bases respectively, with 12 bases between them. This CDR3 has 12 amino acids. The germline V gene encodes CDR1 SQVTM and CDR2 ANQGSEA. This CDR3 reads CSVRGAVEKLFF. The CDR3 bases are TGCAGCGTTCGGGGAGCAGTGGAAAAACTGTTTTTT. Combining the CDR3 with reference TRBV29-1 and TRBJ1-4 gives the whole variable domain SAVISQKPSRDICQRGTSLTIQCQVDSQVTMMFWYRQQPGQSLTLIATANQGSEATYESGFVIDKFPISRPNLTFSTLTVSNMSPEDSSIYLCSVRGAVEKLFFGSGTQLSVL.

This chain uses TRBV4-3 with TRBJ2-1; tentative D call: TRBD1 (6 bases). V shed 5 bases and J shed 0 bases, with 14 bases lying between them. The germline V gene encodes CDR1 LGHNA and CDR2 YSLEER. The CDR3 extends over 16 amino acids. In DNA, the CDR3 is TGCGCCAGCAGCTCGGGACAAGCAGGCTCCTACAATGAGCAGTTCTTC. It yields the protein CASSSGQAGSYNEQFF.

V usage is TRBV28 and J usage is TRBJ1-5; 7 nucleotides line up with TRBD1. The CDR3 extends over 14 amino acids. Germline lookup yields CDR1 MDHEN and CDR2 SYDVKM. The V segment lost 5 bases and the J segment 4 bases; nucleotides outside the gene matches: 5. CDR3 in DNA: TGTGCCAGCAGTGTGGGACAGTTAAATCAGCCCCAGCATTTT. Translation gives CASSVGQLNQPQHF.

V usage is TRBV6-5 and J usage is TRBJ2-5; a possible D gene is TRBD1 (6 bases). Germline CDR1 reads MNHEY; CDR2 reads SVGAGI. The CDR3 extends over 14 amino acids. V lost 4 bases and J lost 4, with 13 bases in between. The CDR3 here is CASSSLLGGETQYF. In nucleotides, the CDR3 is TGTGCCAGCAGTTCCCTTCTAGGGGGAGAGACCCAGTACTTC.

The CDR3 region has the DNA TGTGCCAGTAGTATAGATCAACGGACATATGAGCAGTTCTTC. It translates to CASSIDQRTYEQFF. This chain uses TRBV19 with TRBJ2-1, with D maybe TRBD1 (5 bases). CDR3 size: 14 residues. CDR1 LNHDA and CDR2 SQIVND come from the germline V gene (reference sequence). V lost 0 bases, J lost 8 bases, and 11 bases lay in between. Supplemented by reference TRBV19 and TRBJ2-1, the full variable domain reads DGGITQSPKYLFRKEGQNVTLSCEQNLNHDAMYWYRQDPGQGLRLIYYSQIVNDFQKGDIAEGYSVSREKKESFPLTVTSAQKNPTAFYLCASSIDQRTYEQFFGPGTRLTVL.

V and J are TRBV4-3 and TRBJ2-2, with 7 bases matching TRBD1. The CDR3 is 19 amino acids. With V trimmed by 0 bases and J by 0 bases, 10 bases remained unmatched. The V gene's germline CDR1 is LGHNA and CDR2 YSLEER. CDR3 bases: TGCGCCAGCAGCCAAGACGTCCCGGGACAGCTAACGAACACCGGGGAGCTGTTTTTT. This sequence encodes CASSQDVPGQLTNTGELFF.

The chain carries TRBV27 and TRBJ1-5, with no clear D. There are 14 residues in the CDR3. The germline CDR1 and CDR2 sequences are MNHEY and SMNVEV (reference sequence). V lost 3 bases and J 0 bases, leaving 6 bases between the germline ends. CDR3 loop: CASSFQASNQPQHF. CDR3 DNA: TGTGCCAGCAGTTTTCAAGCTAGCAATCAGCCCCAGCATTTT.

For this clone: An end of the junction differs from the germline gene, which may be a read error. The V call is TRBV7-3, the J call TRBJ2-3; D might be TRBD1 (8 bases). The CDR3 is made up of 14 amino acids. Germline assignment: CDR1 SGHTA and CDR2 FQGTGA. CDR3 sequence reads: CASSLSGGQDMQYF. The CDR3, as DNA: TGTGCCAGCAGCCTCTCGGGGGGACAGGATATGCAGTATTTT.

V usage is TRBV30 and J usage is TRBJ2-1; 9 bases match TRBD2. Germline values: CDR1 GTSNPN, CDR2 SVGIG (reference sequence). The CDR3 length is 15 residues. J was trimmed by 3 bases and V by 2 bases; bases with no gene match: 5. In DNA form, the CDR3 reads TGTGCCTGGAGTCTGGCGGGAGGGTTCTACAATGAGCAGTTCTTC. Translated: CAWSLAGGFYNEQFF.

V gene TRBV5-4 combines with J gene TRBJ2-1; no reliable D call. V was trimmed by 1 base and J by 8 bases, leaving 16 bases between them. The germline CDR1 and CDR2 sequences are SGHNT and YYREEE (reference sequence). The CDR3 totals 15 residues. CDR3: CASSLSLYPSDEQFF. DNA for the CDR3: TGTGCCAGCAGCTTGTCACTATACCCGAGCGATGAGCAGTTCTTC.

The chain couples TRBV6-6 to TRBJ2-7, with D perhaps TRBD1 (6 bases). The CDR3 has 16 residues. The germline V gene has CDR1 MNHNY and CDR2 SVGAGI (reference sequence). Trimming shortened V by 0 bases and J by 0 bases, and 12 bases separated the two germline ends. In DNA, the CDR3 is TGTGCCAGCAGTTACTCGACGAGGGGGATCTCCTACGAGCAGTACTTC. As protein: CASSYSTRGISYEQYF.

Points on this clone: An end of the junction differs from the germline gene, which may be a read error. This sample also contains other DNA sequences that code for the same CDR3. The chain links TRBV2 to TRBJ1-4; a possible D gene is TRBD1 (6 bases). Germline V CDR1 and CDR2: SNHLY, FYNNEI. There are 14 residues in the CDR3. This chain's CDR3 is CASGRGGAAEKLFF. CDR3 nucleotide sequence: TGCGCCAGCGGAAGGGGGGGCGCGGCGGAAAAACTGTTTTTT.

The chain combines TRBV5-1 with TRBJ2-2; 7 bases map to TRBD2. Germline V gene lookup returns CDR1 SGHRS and CDR2 YFSETQ. The J segment lost 4 bases and the V segment lost 7 bases, leaving 10 bases of the junction unmatched. The CDR3 loop spans 15 amino acids. CDR3 sequence reads: CASSRGEGRTGELFF. In nucleotides, the CDR3 is TGCGCCAGCTCTCGGGGGGAGGGCCGCACCGGGGAGCTGTTTTTT.

The CDR3 sequence: CASSQGQGIAFF. In DNA form, the CDR3 reads TGCGCCAGCAGCCAAGGGCAGGGGATCGCTTTCTTT. The rearrangement joins TRBV4-3 to TRBJ1-1, with a tentative D call TRBD1 (6 bases). The V gene's germline CDR1 is LGHNA and CDR2 YSLEER. V was clipped by 1 base and J by 11 bases, with 11 bases between them. The CDR3 runs 12 residues.

The J gene is TRBJ1-3, the V gene TRBV18, with D uncertain. Trimming stripped 6 bases from V and 4 bases from J, with 10 bases between. The germline CDR1 and CDR2 sequences are KGHSH and LQKENI. The CDR3 is 13 residues long. The CDR3 reads CASSLEQGNTIYF. The CDR3 nucleotides read TGTGCCAGCTCTCTGGAACAGGGAAACACCATATATTTT.